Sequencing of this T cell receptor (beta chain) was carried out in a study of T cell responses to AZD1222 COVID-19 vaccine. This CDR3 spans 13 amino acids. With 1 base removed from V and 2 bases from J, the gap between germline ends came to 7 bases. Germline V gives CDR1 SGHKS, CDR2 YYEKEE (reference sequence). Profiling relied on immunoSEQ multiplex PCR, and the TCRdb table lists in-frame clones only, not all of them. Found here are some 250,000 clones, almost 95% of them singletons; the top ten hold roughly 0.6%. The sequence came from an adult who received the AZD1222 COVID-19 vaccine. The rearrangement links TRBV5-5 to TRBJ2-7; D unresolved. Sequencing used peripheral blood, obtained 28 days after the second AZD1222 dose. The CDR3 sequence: CASSLLAAYEQYF. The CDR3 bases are TGTGCCAGCAGCTTGTTAGCCGCCTACGAGCAGTACTTC.